This TCR beta chain was sequenced for a study of T cells in Graves' hyperthyroidism and ophthalmopathy. Lactation, pregnancy, other autoimmune disease or uncontrolled infection led to exclusion of patients. This CDR3 comprises 13 residues. Trimming cost V 2 bases and J 5 bases, with 9 bases left between them. Germline-derived CDR1 and CDR2 are MNHEY and SVGAGI. TCR beta CDR3 regions were amplified from RNA transcripts. In the first-round RT-PCR of the TCR CDR3, the HTBI primer set was used. In TCRdb, the multiplex PCR reads were re-called with MiXCR into one record per CDR3 protein. The sample records hundreds of thousands of distinct CDR3 sequences, about 18% being singletons.

This sequence originates from a woman under 30 with Graves' hyperthyroidism. Material for sequencing was blood. The genes are TRBV6-5 and TRBJ1-1; the D is unclear. Here the CDR3 DNA reads TGTGCCAGCAGTTACCCGGGAACAACTGAAGCTTTCTTT. Translating it yields CASSYPGTTEAFF.